These 8 T cell receptor beta chains originate from one sample sequenced in a study of cytomegalovirus exposure and HLA in healthy donors (dated by TCRdb to about 2017). Libraries were made using the immunoSEQ multiplex PCR assay. A mixture of 60 forward primers for TCR Vbeta segments and 13 reverse primers for TCR Jbeta segments was used in the multiplex PCR. TCRdb took this table from immuneACCESS and kept in-frame rearrangements with V and J called. Such tables lack part of the clones; where checked against another copy, unresolved V genes explain under half of the gap, and the rest is unexplained. The sample data list roughly 120,000 clones, and more than 75% of these were observed just once. Together, the top ten hold about 13% of the sample. Specimen: PBMCs. The receptors were gathered from a woman aged 60 to 75 in good health and CMV-seropositive.

The chain carries TRBV5-4 and TRBJ1-1, with D perhaps TRBD1 (5 bases). There are 13 residues in the CDR3. V shed 5 bases and J shed 1 base, with 9 bases lying between them. Germline V CDR1 and CDR2: SGHNT, YYREEE (reference sequence). This chain's CDR3 is CASRKTENTEAFF. In nucleotides, the CDR3 is TGTGCCAGCAGGAAGACAGAGAACACTGAAGCTTTCTTT.

Note on this clone: Given the absence of the conserved phenylalanine or tryptophan at the CDR3 end, a read error is likely. J is TRBJ1-1 and V is TRBV2; 9 nucleotides match TRBD1. Germline V gene lookup returns CDR1 SNHLY and CDR2 FYNNEI. V lost 10 bases to trimming and J lost 10 bases; unmatched junction nucleotides: 10. The CDR3 runs 12 residues. DNA for the CDR3: TGTGCCACCCGACAGGGGGGTTCCGGAGCTTTCCTT. This gives the protein CATRQGGSGAFL.

The chain recombines TRBV9 with TRBJ2-6; 7 nucleotides align to TRBD2. The J segment lost 0 bases and the V segment lost 0 bases, leaving 3 bases of the junction unmatched. Germline-derived CDR1 and CDR2 are SGDLS and YYNGEE. The CDR3 contains 17 residues. The CDR3 DNA reads as TGTGCCAGCAGCGTAGGGACTAGAGTCTCTGGGGCCAACGTCCTGACTTTC. Protein: CASSVGTRVSGANVLTF.

This clone was observed once. Here the CDR3 DNA reads TGTGCCTGGAGTCAAGGGGTGGTACACAATGAGCAGTTCTTC. Its translation is CAWSQGVVHNEQFF. The chain combines TRBV30 with TRBJ2-1, with a tentative D call TRBD1 (5 bases). The CDR3 loop spans 14 amino acids. In germline, CDR1 is GTSNPN, CDR2 SVGIG (reference sequence). Trimming pared 2 bases from V and 5 bases from J, leaving 13 bases between.

The chain is built from TRBV4-1 and TRBJ1-2; 10 bases agree with TRBD1. The germline gives CDR1 MGHRA, CDR2 YSYEKL. This CDR3 is 16 amino acids long. With 0 bases clipped from V and 5 bases from J, the junction kept 6 bases outside the gene matches. The CDR3 nucleotides read TGCGCCAGCAGCCAAGATCGGCGACAGGGGGCATATGGCTACACCTTC. Encoded protein: CASSQDRRQGAYGYTF.

The chain joins TRBV5-1 to TRBJ2-5; D is undetermined. The CDR3 is 13 residues long. The V and J ends lost 5 bases and 4 bases respectively, with 12 bases between them. Per the germline V gene, CDR1 is SGHRS and CDR2 is YFSETQ. CDR3 protein: CASRSFLSETQYF. In DNA, the CDR3 is TGCGCCAGCAGGAGCTTCCTGTCAGAGACCCAGTACTTC. Combining the CDR3 with reference TRBV5-1 and TRBJ2-5 gives the whole variable domain KAGVTQTPRYLIKTRGQQVTLSCSPISGHRSVSWYQQTPGQGLQFLFEYFSETQRNKGNFPGRFSGRQFSNSRSEMNVSTLELGDSALYLCASRSFLSETQYFGPGTRLLVL.

This chain joins TRBV7-2 and TRBJ1-1; perhaps TRBD1 as D (6 bases). CDR1 is SGHTA, CDR2 FQGNSA, per germline. The CDR3 consists of 14 residues. Between the trimmed V and J ends, which lost 5 bases and 3 bases, there was a span of 13 bases. CDR3 in DNA: TGTGCCAGCAGCCCAGAGGGGGTATACACTGAAGCTTTCTTT. Its translation: CASSPEGVYTEAFF.

This clone appeared a few times. The chain combines TRBV14 with TRBJ1-5; weak D call: TRBD1 (5 bases). Trimming took off 4 bases at V and 2 bases at J, with 12 bases between the two ends. Germline CDR1 is SGHDN and CDR2 is FVKESK. This CDR3 has 15 residues. The CDR3 is CASSRGGTGNQPQHF. The CDR3 coding sequence is TGTGCCAGCAGCCGCGGGGGGACGGGCAATCAGCCCCAGCATTTT.